A single sample is the source of the 2 T cell receptor beta chains below, sequenced in a study of Graves' ophthalmopathy and Graves' hyperthyroidism. The sequenced template was RNA, covering the TCR beta CDR3 region. The authors performed first-round RT-PCR with HTBI primers and then a second-round multiplex PCR. TCRdb itself ran the multiplex PCR reads through MiXCR, one entry per CDR3 protein. The sample holds approximately 500,000 distinct CDR3 sequences, around an eighth seen once. Sequencing used blood. These receptors all stem from a woman under 40 with Graves' ophthalmopathy.

Notes on this clonotype: At one of its ends the junction is not consistent with the germline gene, which may arise from a read error. The V gene is TRBV12-3 or TRBV12-4, the J gene TRBJ2-5; TRBD2 might be the D (5 bases). The CDR3 sequence is 13 residues long. The CDR3 DNA reads TGTGCCAGCACCCCCGGGGAGAAAGAGACCCAGCACTTC. This sequence encodes CASTPGEKETQHF.

At least ten counts were recorded for this clonotype. The J gene is TRBJ1-5, the V gene TRBV28; D not resolved. This CDR3 is 14 amino acids long. Germline-derived CDR1 and CDR2 are MDHEN and SYDVKM. The V and J ends lost 2 bases and 3 bases respectively, with 8 bases between them. This CDR3 reads CASSLESTNQPQHF. For the CDR3, the DNA is TGTGCCAGCAGTTTAGAAAGCACCAATCAGCCCCAGCATTTT.